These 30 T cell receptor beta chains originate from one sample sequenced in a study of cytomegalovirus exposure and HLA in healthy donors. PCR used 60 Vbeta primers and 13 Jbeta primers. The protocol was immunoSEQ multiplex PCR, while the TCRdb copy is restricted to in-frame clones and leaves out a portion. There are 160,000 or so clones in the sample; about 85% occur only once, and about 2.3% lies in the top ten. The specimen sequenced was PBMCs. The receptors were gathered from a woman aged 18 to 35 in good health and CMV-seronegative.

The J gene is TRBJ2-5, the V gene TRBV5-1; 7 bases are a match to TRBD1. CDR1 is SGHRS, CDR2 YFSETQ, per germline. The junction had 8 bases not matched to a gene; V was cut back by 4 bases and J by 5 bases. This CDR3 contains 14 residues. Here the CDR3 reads CASSLGQLMETQYF. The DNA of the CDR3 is TGCGCCAGCAGCCTGGGACAGCTAATGGAGACCCAGTACTTC.

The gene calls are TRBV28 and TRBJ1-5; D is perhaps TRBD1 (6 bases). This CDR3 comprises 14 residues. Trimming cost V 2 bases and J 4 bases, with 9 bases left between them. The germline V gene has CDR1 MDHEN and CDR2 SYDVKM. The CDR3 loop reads CASSLGRGNQPQHF. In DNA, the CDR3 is TGTGCCAGCAGTTTAGGGAGGGGGAATCAGCCCCAGCATTTT.

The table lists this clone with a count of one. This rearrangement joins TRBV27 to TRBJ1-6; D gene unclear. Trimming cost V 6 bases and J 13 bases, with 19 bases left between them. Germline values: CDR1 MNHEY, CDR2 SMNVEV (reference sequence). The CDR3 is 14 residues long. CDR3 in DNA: TGTGCCAGCAGCCGACCGGGAGATAGTGCGCCCCTCCACTTT. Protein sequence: CASSRPGDSAPLHF.

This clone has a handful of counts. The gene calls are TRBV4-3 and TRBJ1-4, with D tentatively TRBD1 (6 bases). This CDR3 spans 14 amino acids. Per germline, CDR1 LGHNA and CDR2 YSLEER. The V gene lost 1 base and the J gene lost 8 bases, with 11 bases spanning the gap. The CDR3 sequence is CASSQGRGGEKLFF. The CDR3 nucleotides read TGCGCCAGCAGCCAAGGAAGGGGGGGCGAAAAACTGTTTTTT.

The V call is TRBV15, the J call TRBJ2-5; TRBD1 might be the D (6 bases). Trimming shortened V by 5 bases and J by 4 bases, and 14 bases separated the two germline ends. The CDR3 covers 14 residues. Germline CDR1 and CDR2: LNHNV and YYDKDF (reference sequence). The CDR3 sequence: CATSSYRVGETQYF. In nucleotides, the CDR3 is TGTGCCACCAGCTCATACAGGGTTGGAGAGACCCAGTACTTC.

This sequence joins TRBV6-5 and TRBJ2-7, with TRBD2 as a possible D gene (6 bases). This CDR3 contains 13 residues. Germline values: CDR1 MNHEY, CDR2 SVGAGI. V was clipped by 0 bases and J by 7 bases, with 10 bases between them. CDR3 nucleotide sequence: TGTGCCAGCAGTTACTCCGAGGGACTGGAGCAGTACTTC. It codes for CASSYSEGLEQYF.

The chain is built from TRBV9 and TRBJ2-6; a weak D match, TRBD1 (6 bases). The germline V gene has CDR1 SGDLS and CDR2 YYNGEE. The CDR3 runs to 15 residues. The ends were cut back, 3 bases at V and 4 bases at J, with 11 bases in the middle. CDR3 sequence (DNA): TGTGCCAGCAGCGCACACAGGGCCGGGGCCAACGTCCTGACTTTC. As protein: CASSAHRAGANVLTF.

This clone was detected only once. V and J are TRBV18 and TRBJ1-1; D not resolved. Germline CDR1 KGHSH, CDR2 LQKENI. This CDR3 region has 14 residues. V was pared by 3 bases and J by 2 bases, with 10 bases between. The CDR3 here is CASSPQVDNTEAFF. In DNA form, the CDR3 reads TGTGCCAGCTCACCTCAGGTAGACAACACTGAAGCTTTCTTT.

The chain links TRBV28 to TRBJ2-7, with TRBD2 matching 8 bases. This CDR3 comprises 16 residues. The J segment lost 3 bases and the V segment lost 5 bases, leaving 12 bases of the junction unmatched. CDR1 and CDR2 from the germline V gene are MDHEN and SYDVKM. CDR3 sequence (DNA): TGTGCCAGCAGTGGGGGGGGACTAGTAGGGCTCTACGAGCAGTACTTC. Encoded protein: CASSGGGLVGLYEQYF.

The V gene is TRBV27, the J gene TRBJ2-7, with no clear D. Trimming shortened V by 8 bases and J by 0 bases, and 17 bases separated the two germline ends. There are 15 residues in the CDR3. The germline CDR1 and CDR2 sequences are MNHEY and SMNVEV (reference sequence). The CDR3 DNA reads TGTGCCAGCGCCCTAACTGCGGCCAGCTCCTACGAGCAGTACTTC. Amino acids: CASALTAASSYEQYF.

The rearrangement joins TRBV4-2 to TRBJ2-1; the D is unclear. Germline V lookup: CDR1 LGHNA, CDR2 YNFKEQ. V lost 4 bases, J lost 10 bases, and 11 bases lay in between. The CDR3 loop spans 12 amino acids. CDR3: CASSRQTGEQFF. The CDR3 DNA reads TGTGCCAGCAGCCGCCAGACCGGGGAGCAGTTCTTC.

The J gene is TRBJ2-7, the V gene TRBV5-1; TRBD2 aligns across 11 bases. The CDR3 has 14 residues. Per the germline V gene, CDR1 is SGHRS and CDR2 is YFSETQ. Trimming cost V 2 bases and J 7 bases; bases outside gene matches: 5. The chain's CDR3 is CASSFLLAGGEQYF. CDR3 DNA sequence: TGCGCCAGCAGCTTCTTATTAGCGGGGGGGGAGCAGTACTTC.

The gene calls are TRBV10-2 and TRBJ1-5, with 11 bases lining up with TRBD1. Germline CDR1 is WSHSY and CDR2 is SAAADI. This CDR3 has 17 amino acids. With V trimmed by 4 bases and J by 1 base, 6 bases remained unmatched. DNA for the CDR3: TGCGCCAGCAGTGGTGGGACAGGGGGGGGCAGCAATCAGCCCCAGCATTTT. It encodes CASSGGTGGGSNQPQHF.

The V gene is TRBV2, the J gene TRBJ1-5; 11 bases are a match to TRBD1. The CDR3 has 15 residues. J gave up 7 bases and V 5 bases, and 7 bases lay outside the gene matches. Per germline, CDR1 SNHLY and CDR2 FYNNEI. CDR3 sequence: CASSRDRGSGQPQHF. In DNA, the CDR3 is TGTGCCAGCAGTCGGGACAGGGGGTCGGGCCAGCCCCAGCATTTT.

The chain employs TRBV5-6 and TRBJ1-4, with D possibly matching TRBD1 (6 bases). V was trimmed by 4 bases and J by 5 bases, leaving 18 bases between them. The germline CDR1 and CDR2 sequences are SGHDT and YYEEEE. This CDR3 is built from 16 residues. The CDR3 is CASSLSWTAGNEKLFF. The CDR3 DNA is TGTGCCAGCAGCCTCTCCTGGACAGCTGGAAATGAAAAACTGTTTTTT.

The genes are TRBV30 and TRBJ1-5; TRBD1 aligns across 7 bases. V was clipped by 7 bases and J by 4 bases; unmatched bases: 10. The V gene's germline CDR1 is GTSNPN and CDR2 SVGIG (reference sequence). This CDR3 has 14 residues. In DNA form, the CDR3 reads TGTGCCTCCCAAACAGGGGACTCAAATCAGCCCCAGCATTTT. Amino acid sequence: CASQTGDSNQPQHF.

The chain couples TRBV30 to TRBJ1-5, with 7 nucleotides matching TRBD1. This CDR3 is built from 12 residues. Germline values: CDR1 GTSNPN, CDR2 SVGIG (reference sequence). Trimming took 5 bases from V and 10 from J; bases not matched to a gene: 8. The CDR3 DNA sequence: TGTGCCTGGGCGACAGGAGGGGGCCCCCAGCATTTT. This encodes CAWATGGGPQHF.

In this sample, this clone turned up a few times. The CDR3 nucleotides read TGTGCCAGCAGTCGGGGGAGGGCCGAAGATACGCAGTATTTT. Translating it yields CASSRGRAEDTQYF. This rearrangement joins TRBV7-8 to TRBJ2-3, with 7 bases aligning to TRBD2. Germline CDR1 and CDR2: SGHVS and FQNEAQ. This CDR3 spans 14 amino acids. J gave up 5 bases and V 6 bases, and 8 bases lay outside the gene matches.

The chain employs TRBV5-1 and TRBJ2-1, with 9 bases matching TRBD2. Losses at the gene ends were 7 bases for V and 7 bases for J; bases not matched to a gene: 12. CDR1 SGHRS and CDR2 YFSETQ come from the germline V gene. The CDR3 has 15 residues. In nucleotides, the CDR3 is TGCGCCAGCGGGCGGGAGGGCCTGATAGGTAATGAGCAGTTCTTC. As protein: CASGREGLIGNEQFF.

This CDR3 reads CASSSPPLGQYF. In DNA, the CDR3 is TGTGCCAGCAGCTCTCCCCCCCTCGGGCAGTACTTC. The V gene is TRBV7-2, the J gene TRBJ2-7; D remains unclear. CDR3 length: 12 amino acids. V lost 4 bases to trimming and J lost 9 bases, with 13 bases between them. The germline V gene encodes CDR1 SGHTA and CDR2 FQGNSA.

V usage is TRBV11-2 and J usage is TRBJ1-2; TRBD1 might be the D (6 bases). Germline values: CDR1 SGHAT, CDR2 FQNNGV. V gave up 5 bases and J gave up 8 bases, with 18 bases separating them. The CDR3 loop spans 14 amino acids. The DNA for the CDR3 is TGTGCCAGCAGCCGAGGATTGACAGGTGGAGGCTACACCTTC. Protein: CASSRGLTGGGYTF.

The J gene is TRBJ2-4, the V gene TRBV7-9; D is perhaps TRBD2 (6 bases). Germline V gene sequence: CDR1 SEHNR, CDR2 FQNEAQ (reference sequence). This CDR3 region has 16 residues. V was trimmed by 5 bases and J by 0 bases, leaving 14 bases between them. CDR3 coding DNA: TGTGCCAGCAGCGGCTCGGGAGAGATAGCCAAAAACATTCAGTACTTC. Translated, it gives CASSGSGEIAKNIQYF.

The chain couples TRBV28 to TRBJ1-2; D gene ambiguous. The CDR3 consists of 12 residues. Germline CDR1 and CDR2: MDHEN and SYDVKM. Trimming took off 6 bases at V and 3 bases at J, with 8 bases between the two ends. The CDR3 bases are TGTGCCAGCAGGCGGAGGGACTATGGCTACACCTTC. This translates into CASRRRDYGYTF.

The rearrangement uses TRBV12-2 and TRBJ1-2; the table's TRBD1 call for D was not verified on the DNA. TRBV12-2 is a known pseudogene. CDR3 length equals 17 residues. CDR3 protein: CASRLQDCPPYNYGYTF. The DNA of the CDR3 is TGTGCAAGTCGCTTACAGGATTGCCCCCCGTATAACTATGGCTACACCTTC.

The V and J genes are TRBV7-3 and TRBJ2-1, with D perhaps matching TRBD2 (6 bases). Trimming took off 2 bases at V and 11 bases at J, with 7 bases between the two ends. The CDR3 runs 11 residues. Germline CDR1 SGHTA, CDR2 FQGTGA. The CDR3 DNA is TGTGCCAGCAGCTTAGGAGGGCAGCAGTTCTTC. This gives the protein CASSLGGQQFF.

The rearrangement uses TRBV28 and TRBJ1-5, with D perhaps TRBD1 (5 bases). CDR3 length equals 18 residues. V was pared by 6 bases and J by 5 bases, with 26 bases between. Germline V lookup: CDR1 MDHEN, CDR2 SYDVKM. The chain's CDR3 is CASRRGMAAVRAHQPQHF. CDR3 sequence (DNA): TGTGCCAGCAGGCGGGGGATGGCAGCAGTAAGGGCACATCAGCCCCAGCATTTT.

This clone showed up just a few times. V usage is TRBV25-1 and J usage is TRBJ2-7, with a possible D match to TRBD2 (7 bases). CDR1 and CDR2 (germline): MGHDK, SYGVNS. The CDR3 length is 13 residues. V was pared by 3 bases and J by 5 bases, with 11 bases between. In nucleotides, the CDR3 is TGTGCCAGCAGTGATTGGGGGGGCGACGAGCAGTACTTC. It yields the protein CASSDWGGDEQYF.

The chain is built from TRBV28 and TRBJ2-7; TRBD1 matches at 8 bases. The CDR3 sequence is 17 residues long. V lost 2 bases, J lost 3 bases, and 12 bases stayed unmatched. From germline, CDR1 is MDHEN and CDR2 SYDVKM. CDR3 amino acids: CASSLSWGAGGVYEQYF. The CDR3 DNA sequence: TGTGCCAGCAGTTTAAGTTGGGGAGCAGGGGGCGTCTACGAGCAGTACTTC.

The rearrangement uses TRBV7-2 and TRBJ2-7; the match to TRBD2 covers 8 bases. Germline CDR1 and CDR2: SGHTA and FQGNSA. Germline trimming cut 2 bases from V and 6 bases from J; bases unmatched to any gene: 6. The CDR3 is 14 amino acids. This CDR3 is CASSLRTGGVEQYF. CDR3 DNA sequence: TGTGCCAGCAGCTTACGGACGGGAGGGGTCGAGCAGTACTTC.

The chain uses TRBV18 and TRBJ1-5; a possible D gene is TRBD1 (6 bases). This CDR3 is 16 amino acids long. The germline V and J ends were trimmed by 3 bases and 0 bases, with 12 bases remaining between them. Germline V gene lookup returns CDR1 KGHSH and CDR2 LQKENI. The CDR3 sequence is CASSPATGYSNQPQHF. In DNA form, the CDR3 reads TGTGCCAGCTCACCGGCGACAGGCTATAGCAATCAGCCCCAGCATTTT.